This T cell receptor beta chain was identified during a study of blood T cell repertoires in COVID-19 (dated by TCRdb to the early 2020s). In terms of the full investigation: The collaborator samples originated in the United States, Italy and Spain and spanned the acute and convalescent phases of COVID-19. The material from the prospective study consisted of cDNA or gDNA derived from T cells, B-cell-depleted T cells, or PBMCs. Subjects who had been exposed to COVID-19, were actively infected with it, or had recovered from it provided the deeply sampled blood TCRbeta repertoires that made up the dataset. The repertoires were released in a freely available public database intended as a resource for research on the immune response to SARS-CoV-2. The samples were drawn from two sources: the first 160 participants of the ongoing ImmuneRACE study, and 1,000 to 1,500 subjects contributed by 6 global collaborators. Nearly every sample came with metadata listing a de-identified subject ID, COVID-19 status, age in years and sex. HLA class I and class II types, where available, came from metadata supplied by the sample provider rather than from assay-based typing. What the work shows at the level of the full study, not this receptor alone: The amount of clinical and demographic metadata varied by source and participant and was provided uncurated.

TCRbeta CDR3 regions were amplified from genomic DNA by means of the immunoSEQ Assay, a bias-controlled multiplex PCR. Per the authors' processing: The number of nucleated cells in each sample was estimated from the amplification of reference gene primers within the assay. To quantify the absolute abundance of each unique TCRbeta CDR3 rearrangement, sequence reads were collapsed and filtered. For each sample, productive Simpson clonality was calculated by taking the square root of Simpson's diversity index across productive rearrangements. What TCRdb holds here is the immuneACCESS table cut down to in-frame rearrangements. Part of the clones is not present; checked against another copy, under half of the missing clones reflect an unresolved V gene, and the others are unexplained. The V and J calls and the clone size are those of that table, but D and trimming were determined from the DNA. Within this sample are roughly 200,000 clones, with approximately 79% of them counted one time only. The biggest ten clones account for roughly 14% of the sample.

V loses 4 bases of germline sequence and J loses 3 bases, and the interval between the two ends is 17 bases. CDR1 SGHTA and CDR2 FQGNSA are derived from the germline V gene. The cysteine opens and the phenylalanine closes a CDR3 of 16 amino acids. CDR3 DNA only is kept here, 48 bases in frame from base 1. On this clone itself: Which antigen it targets is not known. Base qualities were left out, and no much larger clone turns up one base away.

Another Seattle source contributed samples from volunteer blood donors who had recovered from COVID-19. Collaborating institutions collected whole blood in K2EDTA tubes following their own protocols. Collaborator samples were shipped for TCRbeta analysis as frozen whole blood, isolated PBMCs, or DNA extracted from either sample type. The material sequenced was peripheral blood. This receptor chain uses TRBV7-2 and TRBJ2-3; 5 matching bases give a weak D call of TRBD2. This sequence was found in a man between 45 and 60 years old who had recovered from COVID-19. Here the CDR3 is given as CASSSSDPPGTDTQYF. The sequence in DNA is TGTGCCAGCAGCTCCTCGGACCCGCCGGGGACAGATACGCAGTATTTT.